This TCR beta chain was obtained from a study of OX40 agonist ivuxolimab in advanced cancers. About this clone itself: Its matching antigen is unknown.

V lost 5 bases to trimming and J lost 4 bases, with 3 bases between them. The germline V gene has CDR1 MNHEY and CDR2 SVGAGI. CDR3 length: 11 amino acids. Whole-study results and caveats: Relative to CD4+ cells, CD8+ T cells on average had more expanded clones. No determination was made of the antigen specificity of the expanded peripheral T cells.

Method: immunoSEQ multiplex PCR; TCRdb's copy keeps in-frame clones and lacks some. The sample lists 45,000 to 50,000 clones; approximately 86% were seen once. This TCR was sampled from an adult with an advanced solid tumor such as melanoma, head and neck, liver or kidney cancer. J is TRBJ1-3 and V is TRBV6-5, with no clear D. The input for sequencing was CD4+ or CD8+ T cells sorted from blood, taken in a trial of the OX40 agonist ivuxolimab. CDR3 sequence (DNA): TGTGCCAGCAGTCTAGGAAACACCATATATTTT. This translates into CASSLGNTIYF.